This T cell receptor beta chain appears in the sequencing data of a study of shared clonotypes between healthy human individuals. Study observations and caveats: Among donors, clonotype sharing was expected to be affected by sequencing depth. Rarefaction gave evidence that sorted-subset sequencing remained incomplete despite large depth. Memory subsets generally showed lower estimated richness than naive subsets.

Nashville, Tennessee was home to all donors, each a Caucasian adult. The table came from immunoSEQ multiplex PCR; TCRdb's copy has only in-frame clones and leaves some out. The sample carries about 960,000 clones, roughly 72% recorded once. This clone was detected once. The antigen remains undetermined. The TCR was taken from a man between 18 and 29 years old in good health. Sequencing was done on a sample of memory CD4+ T cells sorted from blood. As for subset: CD45RA-negative fraction.

The CDR3 here is CASSFRDRGNTGELFF. The CDR3 bases are TGCGCCAGCAGCTTCCGGGACAGGGGTAACACCGGGGAGCTGTTTTTT. The chain carries TRBV5-1 and TRBJ2-2, with TRBD1 identical over 10 bases. V was pared by 2 bases and J by 2 bases, with 3 bases of the junction left unmatched. Looked up from germline, CDR1 is SGHRS and CDR2 is YFSETQ. The CDR3 loop spans 16 amino acids. Full variable domain (rest looked up from reference TRBV5-1 and TRBJ2-2): KAGVTQTPRYLIKTRGQQVTLSCSPISGHRSVSWYQQTPGQGLQFLFEYFSETQRNKGNFPGRFSGRQFSNSRSEMNVSTLELGDSALYLCASSFRDRGNTGELFFGEGSRLTVL.